This is a list of T cell receptor beta chains from one sample in a study of technical replicates of blood from a handful of donors. Libraries were prepared by immunoSEQ multiplex PCR; TCRdb keeps only in-frame clonotypes and omits some of them. The data hold approximately 75,000 clones, with approximately 94% observed a single time. Sequencing was performed on T cells isolated from PBMCs. These receptors all come from a human donor in good health. CDR3s include the opening cysteine and the closing phenylalanine or tryptophan. A D gene is named only where the DNA matches it firmly. Clone size is shown for a subset of rows, as once, few, many or a class of expanded clone.

>TRBV2|.|TRBJ2-1|TRBD1
TGTGCCAGCAGAGGGACAGGGGCAAACAATGAGCAGTTCTTC
CASRGTGANNEQFF
>TRBV6-1|.|TRBJ2-3|TRBD2
TGTGCCAGCAGTGGAATAGCGGGAGTGAGCACAGATACGCAGTATTTT
CASSGIAGVSTDTQYF
>TRBV9|.|TRBJ2-1|.
TGTGCCAGCAGCCCCACGCGGACCTACAATGAGCAGTTCTTC
CASSPTRTYNEQFF
>TRBV5-1|.|TRBJ1-1|.
TGCGCCAGCAGCCCGGACACCCGGGAGGCTTTCTTT
CASSPDTREAFF
>TRBV10-3|.|TRBJ1-2|.
TGTGCCATCCTTCCCGACAGAATGATAGGCTACACCTTC
CAILPDRMIGYTF
>TRBV5-1|.|TRBJ2-7|TRBD1
TGCGCCAGCAGGGCGACGGGGGACAGGGGCCCCTACGAGCAGTACTTC
CASRATGDRGPYEQYF
>TRBV2|once|TRBJ2-1|TRBD2
TGTGCCAGCAGGGGGACTAGCGGGAATGAGCAGTTCTTC
CASRGTSGNEQFF
>TRBV5-1|.|TRBJ1-2|.
TGCGCCAGCAGCTTTAAGGTCGGCGGGTTCGGAAACCCCTTTAACTATGGCTACACCTTC
CASSFKVGGFGNPFNYGYTF
>TRBV9|once|TRBJ1-2|.
TGTGCCAGCAGCGTAGGGGGAGGGTCGTTCTACACCTTC
CASSVGGGSFYTF
>TRBV30|.|TRBJ2-7|TRBD2
TGTGCCTGGAGTGTAGGGACTAGCGGCTACGAGCAGTACTTC
CAWSVGTSGYEQYF
>TRBV7-9|.|TRBJ2-5|TRBD1
TGTGCCAGCAGCTACGGGACAGGGGGCGGGGAGACCCAGTACTTC
CASSYGTGGGETQYF
>TRBV9|.|TRBJ2-7|TRBD2
TGTGCCAGCAGCGTAGATACAGGGGCTAGCGGGAGGGCCCAGCAGTACTTC
CASSVDTGASGRAQQYF
>TRBV5-1|once|TRBJ2-7|TRBD2
TGCGCCAGCAGCCCCTACTGGACTAGCGGGGAGCAGTACTTC
CASSPYWTSGEQYF
>TRBV27|.|TRBJ2-3|TRBD1
TGTGCCAGCAGTTTACCCGAGGACAGGATAGCAAAGAGTACGCAGTATTTT
CASSLPEDRIAKSTQYF
>TRBV5-1|.|TRBJ1-4|TRBD1
TGCGCCAGCAGCTTGGCGGGACAGAATAATGAAAAACTGTTTTTT
CASSLAGQNNEKLFF
>TRBV5-4|.|TRBJ2-5|TRBD2
TGTGCCAGCAGCGAGGACCTCGGGGGGGAGACCCAGTACTTC
CASSEDLGGETQYF
>TRBV7-9|.|TRBJ2-7|.
TGTGCCAGCAGCTTCTCCTCGGGCGAGCAGTACTTC
CASSFSSGEQYF
>TRBV2|once|TRBJ1-1|.
TGTGCCAGCAGTATGACACGGAACACTGAAGCTTTCTTT
CASSMTRNTEAFF
>TRBV19|.|TRBJ2-6|.
TGTGCCAGTAGATACAGGGCGGAGGGGGCCAACGTCCTGACTTTC
CASRYRAEGANVLTF
>TRBV6-5|.|TRBJ1-2|.
TGTGCCAGCAGCCGCCCCGGGGACTATGGCTACACCTTC
CASSRPGDYGYTF
>TRBV11-3|.|TRBJ2-1|TRBD1
TGTGCCAGCAGCTTACAGGGGGAGACTGAGCAGTTCTTC
CASSLQGETEQFF
>TRBV27|.|TRBJ2-7|.
TGTGCCAGCAGTTTAAACGGGTTTTTCTACGAGCAGTACTTC
CASSLNGFFYEQYF
>TRBV29-1|.|TRBJ2-7|TRBD1
TGCAGCGTTGTCCTGACAGGGAATTACGAGCAGTACTTC
CSVVLTGNYEQYF
>TRBV10-3|.|TRBJ2-3|.
TGTGCCATCAGTGAGCTCACAGATACGCAGTATTTT
CAISELTDTQYF
>TRBV15|.|TRBJ1-4|.
TGTGCCACCAGGAAAACCGGGACATATGAAAAACTGTTTTTT
CATRKTGTYEKLFF
>TRBV27|.|TRBJ2-1|TRBD1
TGTGCCAGCAGTTTCGACAGGGGTAATGAGCAGTTCTTC
CASSFDRGNEQFF
>TRBV13|.|TRBJ2-7|TRBD2
TGTGCCAGCAGCCGCAGCGGGATAAGGGCTGACGAGCAGTACTTC
CASSRSGIRADEQYF
>TRBV27|.|TRBJ1-5|.
TGTGCCAGCAGTTCGTCGTGGAGCGGGCCCCAGCATTTT
CASSSSWSGPQHF
>TRBV5-1|once|TRBJ2-3|.
TGCGCCAGCAGCTTGACAGGGTTAAACACAGATACGCAGTATTTT
CASSLTGLNTDTQYF
>TRBV7-2|.|TRBJ2-7|TRBD2
TGTGCCAGCAGCTTAGATTCGAGCGGGAGCTACGAGCAGTACTTC
CASSLDSSGSYEQYF
>TRBV7-9|.|TRBJ2-1|TRBD2
TGTGCCAGCACCGAGCGGGGGGATGAGCAGTTCTTC
CASTERGDEQFF
>TRBV27|.|TRBJ2-7|TRBD1
TGTGCCAGCAGTTTATGGACAGGATGGGAGCAGTACTTC
CASSLWTGWEQYF
>TRBV9|.|TRBJ2-1|TRBD1
TGTGCCAGCAGCGTAGATATTCCGGGACAGGGGTTTTTGAATGAGCAGTTCTTC
CASSVDIPGQGFLNEQFF
>TRBV2|.|TRBJ2-3|TRBD2
TGTGCCCTAACCCGGGAGGGCGGAGGAGGCACAGATACGCAGTATTTT
CALTREGGGGTDTQYF
>TRBV10-3|.|TRBJ1-4|TRBD1
TGTGCCATCAGTGACCGGGACAGGGACGAAAAACTGTTTTTT
CAISDRDRDEKLFF
>TRBV29-1|.|TRBJ2-7|.
TGCAGCGTTGGAGATAGGGGATTCTCCTACGAGCAGTACTTC
CSVGDRGFSYEQYF
>TRBV7-3|.|TRBJ2-2|TRBD2
TGTGCCAGCAGCTGGACTAGCGGGAGTGTTATCGGGGAGCTGTTTTTT
CASSWTSGSVIGELFF
>TRBV10-3|.|TRBJ1-2|TRBD1
TGTGCCATCAGAGAGGACAGGGATAAAATCGATGGCTACACCTTC
CAIREDRDKIDGYTF
>TRBV29-1|.|TRBJ2-5|TRBD2
TGCAGCATCACTAGCGGGAGGGCCTTGGAGACCCAGTACTTC
CSITSGRALETQYF
>TRBV29-1|once|TRBJ1-2|TRBD1
TGCAGCGTAAGAATTGACAGGGGAGGGAACTATGGCTACACCTTC
CSVRIDRGGNYGYTF
>TRBV6-5|.|TRBJ2-7|TRBD2
TGTGCCAGCAGTCCCTCCCCAGCGGGAGTACACGAGCAGTACTTC
CASSPSPAGVHEQYF
>TRBV11-2|.|TRBJ2-5|TRBD2
TGTGCCAGCAGAAGTGTAGCGGGGTTCCAAGAGACCCAGTACTTC
CASRSVAGFQETQYF
>TRBV9|.|TRBJ2-1|.
TGTGCCAGCAGCGTAGCCCAACTAGCCGCGGGTGTGCAGTTCTTC
CASSVAQLAAGVQFF
>TRBV6-5|.|TRBJ1-5|TRBD1
TGTGCCAGCAGCTGGGACAGGGAGAGTCAGCCCCAGCATTTT
CASSWDRESQPQHF
>TRBV28|.|TRBJ2-3|TRBD2
TGTGCCAGCAGCTCTTTCCAGCGGGAGGTGGTGGATACGCAGTATTTT
CASSSFQREVVDTQYF
>TRBV4-3|.|TRBJ2-3|.
TGCGCCAGCAGCCAAGATAGTAGTCAGGACACAGATACGCAGTATTTT
CASSQDSSQDTDTQYF
>TRBV11-3|.|TRBJ1-1|.
TGTGCCAGCAGCTTAACAGGTATGAACACTGAAGCTTTCTTT
CASSLTGMNTEAFF
>TRBV4-3|.|TRBJ1-5|.
TGCGCCAGCAGCCAAGATCGCAGAAGCAATCAGCCCCAGCATTTT
CASSQDRRSNQPQHF
>TRBV5-1|.|TRBJ2-7|TRBD2
TGCGCCAGCAGACCTCTAGCGGATTACTACGAGCAGTACTTC
CASRPLADYYEQYF
>TRBV29-1|.|TRBJ2-7|.
TGCAGCGTTCGCTCTACCTACGAGCAGTACTTC
CSVRSTYEQYF
>TRBV30|.|TRBJ2-3|TRBD2
TGTGCCTGGAGTGGGGTACTAGCGGGGCCCGGCACAGATACGCAGTATTTT
CAWSGVLAGPGTDTQYF
>TRBV5-1|.|TRBJ2-7|TRBD2
TGCGCCAGCAGCTTGGCTCCGGCTAGCGGGAGCTCCTACGAGCAGTACTTC
CASSLAPASGSSYEQYF
>TRBV29-1|.|TRBJ1-4|.
TGCAGCGTTGAAGAGCCGGCAACTAATGAAAAACTGTTTTTT
CSVEEPATNEKLFF
>TRBV5-6|.|TRBJ2-7|.
TGTGCCAGCACCCACTCCCTGAGCGGTCTAGGAGGCGAGCAGTACTTC
CASTHSLSGLGGEQYF
>TRBV4-1|.|TRBJ1-4|.
TGCGCCAGCAGCCAAGATGGCAGGTTCGGTGAAAAACTGTTTTTT
CASSQDGRFGEKLFF